Listed below are T cell receptor beta chains from one sample, sequenced in a study of shared clonotypes between healthy human individuals. Repertoires were generated with immunoSEQ multiplex PCR, while TCRdb's copy carries only in-frame clones and drops some. Of roughly 380,000 clones listed, around 96% are singletons. The specimen sequenced was memory CD8+ T cells sorted from blood. The receptors derive from a man aged 30-40 years in good health. Each CDR3 is given without its conserved first and last residue.

j_call	v_call	cdr3_aa
TRBJ2-3	TRBV10-3	AISESSVLVPTDTQY
TRBJ2-7	TRBV5-1	ASKRWTSGRADSYEQY
TRBJ2-1	TRBV28	ASSAMGQGDNEQF
TRBJ1-3	TRBV7-9	ASSSWTALPSGNTIY
TRBJ2-7	TRBV7-7	ASSLSGSSYEQY
TRBJ2-1	TRBV9	ASSAGLGFHNEQF
TRBJ2-1	TRBV30	AWRPVPRDKVSDYNEQF
TRBJ1-2	TRBV27	ASSFWTGGYGYT
TRBJ2-1	TRBV7-2	ASSATSEAYNEQF
TRBJ2-4	TRBV15	ATSREAGFAKNIQY
TRBJ2-3	TRBV2	ASRALAGTSTDTQY
TRBJ2-2	TRBV7-3	ASSFHDRGRTGELF
TRBJ1-5	TRBV18	ASSPIGGNQPQH
TRBJ1-3	TRBV5-8	ASSLGTGVGNTIY
TRBJ2-1	TRBV19	ASSIGVYSYNEQF